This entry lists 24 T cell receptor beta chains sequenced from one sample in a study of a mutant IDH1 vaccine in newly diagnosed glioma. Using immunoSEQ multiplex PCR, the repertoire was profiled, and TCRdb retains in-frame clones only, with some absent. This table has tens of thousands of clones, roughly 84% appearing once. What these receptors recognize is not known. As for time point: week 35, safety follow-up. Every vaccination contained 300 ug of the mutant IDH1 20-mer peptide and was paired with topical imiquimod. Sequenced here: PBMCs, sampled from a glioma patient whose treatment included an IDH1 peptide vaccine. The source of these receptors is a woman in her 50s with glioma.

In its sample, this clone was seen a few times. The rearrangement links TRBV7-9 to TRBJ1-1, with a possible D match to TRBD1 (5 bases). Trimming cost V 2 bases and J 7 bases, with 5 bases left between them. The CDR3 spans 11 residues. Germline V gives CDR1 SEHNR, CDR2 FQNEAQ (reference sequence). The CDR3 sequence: CASSLTGEAFF. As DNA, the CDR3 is TGTGCCAGCAGCTTAACAGGTGAAGCTTTCTTT.

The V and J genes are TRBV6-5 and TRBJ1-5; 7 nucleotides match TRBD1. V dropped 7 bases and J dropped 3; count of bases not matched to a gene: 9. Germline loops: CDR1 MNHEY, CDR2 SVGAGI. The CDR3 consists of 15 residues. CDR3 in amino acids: CASKSQGSNNQPQHF. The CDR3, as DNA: TGTGCCAGCAAGTCACAGGGGAGTAACAATCAGCCCCAGCATTTT.

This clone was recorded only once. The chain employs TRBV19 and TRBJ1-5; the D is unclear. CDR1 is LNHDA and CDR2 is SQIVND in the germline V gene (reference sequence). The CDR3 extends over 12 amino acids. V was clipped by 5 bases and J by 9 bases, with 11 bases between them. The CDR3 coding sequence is TGTGCCAGTAGTGAGAGGATGGGGCCCCAGCATTTT. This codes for CASSERMGPQHF.

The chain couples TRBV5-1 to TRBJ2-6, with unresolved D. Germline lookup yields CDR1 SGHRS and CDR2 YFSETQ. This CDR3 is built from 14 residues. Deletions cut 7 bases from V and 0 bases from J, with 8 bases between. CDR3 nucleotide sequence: TGCGCCAGCTCGGATGGCTCTGGGGCCAACGTCCTGACTTTC. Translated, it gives CASSDGSGANVLTF.

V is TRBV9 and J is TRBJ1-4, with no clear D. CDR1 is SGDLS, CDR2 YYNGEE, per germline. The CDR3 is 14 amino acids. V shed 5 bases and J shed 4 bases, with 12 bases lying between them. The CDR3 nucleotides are TGTGCCAGCAGAGGCGGACCCTTTAATGAAAAACTGTTTTTT. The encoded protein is CASRGGPFNEKLFF.

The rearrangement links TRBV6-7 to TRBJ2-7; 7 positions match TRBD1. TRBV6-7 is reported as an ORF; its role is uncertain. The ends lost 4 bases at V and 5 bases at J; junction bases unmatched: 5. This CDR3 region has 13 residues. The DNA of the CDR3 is TGTGCCAGCAGTTCGACAGGGCCCCACGAGCAGTACTTC. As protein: CASSSTGPHEQYF.

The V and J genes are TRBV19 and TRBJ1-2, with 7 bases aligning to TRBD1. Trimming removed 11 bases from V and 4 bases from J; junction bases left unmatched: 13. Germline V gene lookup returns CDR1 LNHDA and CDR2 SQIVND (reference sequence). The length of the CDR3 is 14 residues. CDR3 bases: TGTGCCTCACTAGACAGGGCAAACGCCTATGGCTACACCTTC. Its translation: CASLDRANAYGYTF.

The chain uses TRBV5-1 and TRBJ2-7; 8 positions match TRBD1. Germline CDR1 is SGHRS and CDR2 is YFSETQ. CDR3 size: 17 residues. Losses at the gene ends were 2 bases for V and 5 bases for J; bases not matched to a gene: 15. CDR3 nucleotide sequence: TGCGCCAGCAGCTTCGGGTTTTGGGTGCAGGGGGCCCACGAGCAGTACTTC. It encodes CASSFGFWVQGAHEQYF.

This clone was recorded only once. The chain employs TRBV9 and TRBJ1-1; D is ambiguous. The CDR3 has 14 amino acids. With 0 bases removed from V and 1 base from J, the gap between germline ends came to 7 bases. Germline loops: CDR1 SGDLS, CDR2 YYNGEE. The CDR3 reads CASSVDHGNTEAFF. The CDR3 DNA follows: TGTGCCAGCAGCGTAGACCATGGGAACACTGAAGCTTTCTTT.

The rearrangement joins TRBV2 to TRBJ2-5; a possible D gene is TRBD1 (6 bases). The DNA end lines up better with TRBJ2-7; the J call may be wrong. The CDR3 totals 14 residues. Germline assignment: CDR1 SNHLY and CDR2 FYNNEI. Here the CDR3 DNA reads TGTGCCACCACCGTCAGGGGCCAGGGGAACGAGCAGTACTTC. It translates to CATTVRGQGNEQYF.

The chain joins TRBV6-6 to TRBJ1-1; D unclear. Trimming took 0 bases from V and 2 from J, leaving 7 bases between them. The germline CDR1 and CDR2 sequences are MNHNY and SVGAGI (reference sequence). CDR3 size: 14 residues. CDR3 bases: TGTGCCAGCAGTTACTCCGCCGGAAACACTGAAGCTTTCTTT. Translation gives CASSYSAGNTEAFF.

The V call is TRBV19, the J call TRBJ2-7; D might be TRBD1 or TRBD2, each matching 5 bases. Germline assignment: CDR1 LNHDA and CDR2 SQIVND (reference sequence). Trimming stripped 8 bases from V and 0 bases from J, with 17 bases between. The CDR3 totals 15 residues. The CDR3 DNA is TGTGCCAGTTCCGGCCCCAGGGACGTCTCCTACGAGCAGTACTTC. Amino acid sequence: CASSGPRDVSYEQYF.

Here the CDR3 reads CASSEGAFF. CDR3 in DNA: TGTGCCAGCAGTGAGGGAGCTTTCTTT. The V and J genes are TRBV6-1 and TRBJ1-1; D unclear. Per germline, CDR1 MNHNS and CDR2 SASEGT. This CDR3 spans 9 amino acids. Between the trimmed V and J ends, which lost 3 bases and 10 bases, there was a span of 3 bases.

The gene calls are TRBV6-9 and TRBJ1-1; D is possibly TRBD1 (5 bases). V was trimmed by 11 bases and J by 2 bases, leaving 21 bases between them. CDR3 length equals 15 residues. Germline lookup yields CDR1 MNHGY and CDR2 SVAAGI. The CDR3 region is CAPTGTPRGNTEAFF. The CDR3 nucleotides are TGTGCCCCCACCGGGACGCCGAGGGGAAACACTGAAGCTTTCTTT.

The CDR3 protein is CASSSGLAGNTDTQYF. In DNA, the CDR3 is TGTGCCAGCAGCTCAGGACTAGCGGGTAACACAGATACGCAGTATTTT. The rearrangement links TRBV7-9 to TRBJ2-3; 11 positions match TRBD2. This CDR3 has 16 residues. V was pared by 4 bases and J by 2 bases, with 5 bases of the junction left unmatched. Per germline, CDR1 SEHNR and CDR2 FQNEAQ (reference sequence). The whole variable domain, remainder taken from reference TRBV7-9 and TRBJ2-3, is DTGVSQNPRHKITKRGQNVTFRCDPISEHNRLYWYRQTLGQGPEFLTYFQNEAQLEKSRLLSDRFSAERPKGSFSTLEIQRTEQGDSAMYLCASSSGLAGNTDTQYFGPGTRLTVL.

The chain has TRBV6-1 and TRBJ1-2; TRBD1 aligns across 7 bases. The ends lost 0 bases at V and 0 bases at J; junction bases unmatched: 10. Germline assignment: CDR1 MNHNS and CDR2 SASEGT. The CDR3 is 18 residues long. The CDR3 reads CASSEAGGRGGTNYGYTF. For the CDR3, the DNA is TGTGCCAGCAGTGAAGCGGGGGGCAGGGGGGGAACTAACTATGGCTACACCTTC.

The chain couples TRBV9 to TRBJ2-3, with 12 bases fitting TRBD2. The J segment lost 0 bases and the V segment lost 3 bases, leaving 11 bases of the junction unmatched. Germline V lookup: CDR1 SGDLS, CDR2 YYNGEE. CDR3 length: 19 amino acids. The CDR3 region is CASSEEGGLAGTSTDTQYF. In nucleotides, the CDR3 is TGTGCCAGCAGCGAGGAAGGAGGACTAGCGGGGACTAGCACAGATACGCAGTATTTT.

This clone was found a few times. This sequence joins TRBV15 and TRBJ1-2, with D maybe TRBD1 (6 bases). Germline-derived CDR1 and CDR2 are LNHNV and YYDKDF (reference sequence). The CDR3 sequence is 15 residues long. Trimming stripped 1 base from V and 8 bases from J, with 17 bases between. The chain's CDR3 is CATSRGTALWGGYTF. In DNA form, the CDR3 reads TGTGCCACCAGCAGAGGGACAGCATTATGGGGAGGCTACACCTTC.

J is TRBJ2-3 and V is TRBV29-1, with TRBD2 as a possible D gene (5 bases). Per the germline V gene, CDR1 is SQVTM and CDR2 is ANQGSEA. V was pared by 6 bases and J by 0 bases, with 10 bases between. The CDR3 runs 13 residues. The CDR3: CSVTRDSTDTQYF. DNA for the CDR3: TGCAGCGTAACGAGGGATAGCACAGATACGCAGTATTTT.

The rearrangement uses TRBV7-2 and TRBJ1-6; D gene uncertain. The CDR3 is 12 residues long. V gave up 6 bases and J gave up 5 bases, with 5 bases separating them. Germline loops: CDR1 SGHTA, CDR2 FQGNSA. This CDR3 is CASSPDNSPLHF. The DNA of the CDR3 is TGTGCCAGCAGTCCAGATAATTCACCCCTCCACTTT.

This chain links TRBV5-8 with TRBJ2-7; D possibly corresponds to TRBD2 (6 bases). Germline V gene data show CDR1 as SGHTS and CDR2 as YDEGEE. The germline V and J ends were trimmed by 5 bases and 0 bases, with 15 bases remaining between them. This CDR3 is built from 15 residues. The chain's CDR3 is CASSKGLRSSYEQYF. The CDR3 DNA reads TGTGCCAGCAGTAAGGGACTTAGGAGCTCCTACGAGCAGTACTTC.

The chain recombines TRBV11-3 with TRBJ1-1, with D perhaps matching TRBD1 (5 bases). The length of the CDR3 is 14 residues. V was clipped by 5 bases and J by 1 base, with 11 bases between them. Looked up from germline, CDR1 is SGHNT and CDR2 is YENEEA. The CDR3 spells CASSTGVSNTEAFF. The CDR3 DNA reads TGTGCCAGCAGCACGGGGGTCTCGAACACTGAAGCTTTCTTT.

In nucleotides, the CDR3 is TGTGCCAGCAGCTCCGGACAGGTGTCGGCTTTCTTT. As protein: CASSSGQVSAFF. The genes are TRBV7-9 and TRBJ1-1, with 7 bases identical to TRBD1. The CDR3 totals 12 residues. V trimming: 4 bases; J trimming: 11 bases; junction bases outside the gene matches: 7. In germline, CDR1 is SEHNR, CDR2 FQNEAQ (reference sequence).

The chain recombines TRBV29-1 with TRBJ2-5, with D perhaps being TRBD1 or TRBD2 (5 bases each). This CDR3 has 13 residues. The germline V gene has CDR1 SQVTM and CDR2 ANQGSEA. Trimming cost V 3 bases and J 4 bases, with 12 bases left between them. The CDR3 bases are TGCAGCGTTGAGAGGGGTCCCGGAGAGACCCAGTACTTC. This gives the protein CSVERGPGETQYF.